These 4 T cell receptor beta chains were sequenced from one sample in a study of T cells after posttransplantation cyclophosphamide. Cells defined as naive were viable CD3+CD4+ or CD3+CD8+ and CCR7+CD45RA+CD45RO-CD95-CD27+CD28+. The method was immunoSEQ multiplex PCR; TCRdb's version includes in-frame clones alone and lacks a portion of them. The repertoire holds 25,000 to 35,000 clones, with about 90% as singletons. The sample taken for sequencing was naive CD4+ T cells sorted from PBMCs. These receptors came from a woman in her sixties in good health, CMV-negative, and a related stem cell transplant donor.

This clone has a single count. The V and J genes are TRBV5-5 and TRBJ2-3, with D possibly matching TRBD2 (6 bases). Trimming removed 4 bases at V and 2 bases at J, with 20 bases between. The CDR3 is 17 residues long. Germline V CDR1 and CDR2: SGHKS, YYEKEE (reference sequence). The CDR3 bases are TGTGCCAGCAGCATAACGACGGGTGGAGGGACCACAGATACGCAGTATTTT. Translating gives CASSITTGGGTTDTQYF.

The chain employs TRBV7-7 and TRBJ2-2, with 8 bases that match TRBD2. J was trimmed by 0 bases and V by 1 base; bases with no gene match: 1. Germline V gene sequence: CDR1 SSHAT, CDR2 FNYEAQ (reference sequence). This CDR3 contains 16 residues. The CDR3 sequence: CASSLGRGANTGELFF. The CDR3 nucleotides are TGTGCCAGCAGCTTAGGGCGGGGGGCGAACACCGGGGAGCTGTTTTTT.

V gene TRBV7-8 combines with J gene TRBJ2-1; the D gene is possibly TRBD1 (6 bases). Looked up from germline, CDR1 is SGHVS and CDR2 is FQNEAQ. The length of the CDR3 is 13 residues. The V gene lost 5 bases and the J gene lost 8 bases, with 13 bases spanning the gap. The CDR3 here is CASSPSRGDEQFF. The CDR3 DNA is TGTGCCAGCAGCCCTAGCAGGGGTGATGAGCAGTTCTTC.

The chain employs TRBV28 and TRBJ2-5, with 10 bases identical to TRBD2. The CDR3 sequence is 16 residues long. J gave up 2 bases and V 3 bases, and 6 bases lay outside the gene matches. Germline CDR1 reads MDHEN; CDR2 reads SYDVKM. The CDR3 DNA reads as TGTGCCAGCAGTTTCTCGGGACTAGCGATTCAAGAGACCCAGTACTTC. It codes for CASSFSGLAIQETQYF.